This TCR beta chain comes out of a study of blood T cell repertoires in COVID-19 (dated by TCRdb to between 2020 and 2021). Some background on the complete study: Samples from collaborators originated in the United States, Italy and Spain and spanned both the acute and convalescent phases of COVID-19. The material from the prospective study consisted of cDNA or gDNA derived from T cells, B-cell-depleted T cells, or PBMCs. Deeply sampled blood TCRbeta repertoires from subjects exposed to, actively infected with, or recovered from COVID-19 were included in the dataset. The repertoires were released in a freely available public database intended as a resource for research on the immune response to SARS-CoV-2. The samples were drawn from the first 160 participants of the ongoing ImmuneRACE study and from 950 to 1,500 subjects provided by 6 global collaborators. A de-identified subject ID, COVID-19 status, age in years and sex were almost always included in the sample metadata. Where available, HLA class I and class II types were obtained from metadata supplied by the sample provider rather than from assay-based typing. The investigation overall reported the following: How much clinical and demographic metadata was included differed by source and by participant, and the metadata was provided uncurated.

The germline V gene (reference sequence) yields LNHDA for CDR1 and SQIVND for CDR2. The CDR3 goes from the cysteine to the phenylalanine over 17 residues. Of the read, only the CDR3 DNA is kept; its 51 bases are in frame from base 1. Trimming removed 0 bases from V and 0 bases from J; the gene matches leave 6 bases unexplained. The immunoSEQ Assay, a bias-controlled multiplex PCR, was used to amplify TCRbeta CDR3 regions from genomic DNA. As for the original processing: The number of nucleated cells in each sample was estimated by amplification of reference gene primers within the assay. Sequence reads were collapsed and filtered to measure the absolute abundance of every unique TCRbeta CDR3 rearrangement. For each sample, productive Simpson clonality was calculated as the square root of Simpson's diversity index across productive rearrangements. TCRdb took this table from immuneACCESS and kept in-frame rearrangements with V and J called. Such tables lack part of the clones; where checked against another copy, unresolved V genes explain under half of the gap, and the rest is unexplained. D and trimming come from the DNA, and the V and J calls and clone size come from that table. The sample table shows over 120,000 clones, and around 83% are seen once. The ten largest make up more than 8.5% of the sample.

In the prospective study, participants were about 18 to 90 years old, resided in approximately 25 geographic areas of the United States, and were enrolled through a virtual design. In the prospective study, participants were assigned to cohorts based on the clinical history participants reported in a screening survey and a study questionnaire. Recovered participants in ImmuneRACE Cohort 3 were defined by two consecutive negative NP/OP PCR tests, clearance by a healthcare professional, or resolution of symptoms. In the prospective study, whole blood, serum and a nasopharyngeal or oropharyngeal swab were collected from each participant by mobile phlebotomists. Participants in the prospective study had the option to provide additional blood draws and questionnaires over a roughly two-month period. Before DNA extraction, prospective study blood samples were shipped either frozen or at room temperature.

This clone was found once. Its antigen has not been determined. No base-level quality is on record; no much larger clone is a single base apart. The TCR sequence derives from a man aged 50 to 60 who had recovered from COVID-19. The sequence joins TRBV19 to TRBJ2-3, and TRBD2 matches 7 of the central bases. The specimen was PBMCs or T cells enriched from blood (not recorded which). The bases read TGTGCCAGTAGTATAGACAGCGGGGTAATTAGCACAGATACGCAGTATTTT. This encodes CASSIDSGVISTDTQYF.